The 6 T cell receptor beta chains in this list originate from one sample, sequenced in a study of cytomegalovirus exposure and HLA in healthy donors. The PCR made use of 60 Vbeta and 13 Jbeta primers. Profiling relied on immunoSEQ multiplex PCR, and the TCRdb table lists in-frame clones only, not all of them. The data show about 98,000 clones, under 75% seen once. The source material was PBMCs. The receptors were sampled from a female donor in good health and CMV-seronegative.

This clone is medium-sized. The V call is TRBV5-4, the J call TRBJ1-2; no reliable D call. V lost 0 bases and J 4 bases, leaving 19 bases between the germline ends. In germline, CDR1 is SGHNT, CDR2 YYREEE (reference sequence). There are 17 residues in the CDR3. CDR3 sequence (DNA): TGTGCCAGCAGCTTGGGGGGATCGGGGTTCGTATCCTATGGCTACACCTTC. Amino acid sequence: CASSLGGSGFVSYGYTF.

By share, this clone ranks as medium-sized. In DNA, the CDR3 is TGTGCCAGCAGTGGACTAGCGGGAGGGCCAGATACGCAGTATTTT. Translation gives CASSGLAGGPDTQYF. This sequence joins TRBV6-1 and TRBJ2-3; TRBD2 aligns across 14 bases. CDR1 and CDR2 (germline): MNHNS, SASEGT. The CDR3 contains 15 residues. J was trimmed by 4 bases and V by 4 bases; bases with no gene match: 1.

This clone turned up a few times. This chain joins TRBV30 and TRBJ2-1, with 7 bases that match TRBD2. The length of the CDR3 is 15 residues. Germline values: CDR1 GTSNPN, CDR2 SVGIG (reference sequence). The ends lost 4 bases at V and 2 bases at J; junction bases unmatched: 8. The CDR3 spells CAWIHGTKAYNEQFF. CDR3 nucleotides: TGTGCCTGGATACATGGGACTAAAGCCTACAATGAGCAGTTCTTC.

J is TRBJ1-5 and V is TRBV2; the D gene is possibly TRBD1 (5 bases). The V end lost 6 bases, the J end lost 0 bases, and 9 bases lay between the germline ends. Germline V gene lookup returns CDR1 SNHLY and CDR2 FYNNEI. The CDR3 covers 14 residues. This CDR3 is CASRTEYSNQPQHF. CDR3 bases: TGTGCCAGCAGGACAGAGTATAGCAATCAGCCCCAGCATTTT.

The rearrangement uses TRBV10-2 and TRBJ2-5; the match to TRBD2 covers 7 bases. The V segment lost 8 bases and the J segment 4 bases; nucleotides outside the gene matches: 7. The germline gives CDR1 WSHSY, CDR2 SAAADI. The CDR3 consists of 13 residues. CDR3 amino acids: CASGRAVLETQYF. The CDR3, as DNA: TGCGCCAGCGGGAGGGCCGTTTTAGAGACCCAGTACTTC.

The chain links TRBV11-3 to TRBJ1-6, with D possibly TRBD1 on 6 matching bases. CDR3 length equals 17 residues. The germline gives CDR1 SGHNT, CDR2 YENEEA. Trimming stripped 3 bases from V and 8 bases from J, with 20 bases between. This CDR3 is CASSFVRLEGDDSPLHF. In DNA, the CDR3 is TGTGCCAGCAGCTTTGTTAGGCTCGAGGGGGATGATTCACCCCTCCACTTT.